The 6 T cell receptor beta chains reported below all come from one sample, sequenced in a study of cytomegalovirus exposure and HLA in healthy donors. 60 Vbeta and 13 Jbeta primers were used in PCR. Using immunoSEQ multiplex PCR, the repertoire was profiled, and TCRdb retains in-frame clones only, with some absent. The data show 160,000 or so clones, 60% to 80% seen once. Sequencing was done on a sample of PBMCs. The receptors were sampled from a man aged 35 to 55 in good health and CMV-seropositive.

This chain joins TRBV9 and TRBJ2-1; no firm D call. Deletions cut 3 bases from V and 1 base from J, with 8 bases between. CDR3 length equals 14 residues. CDR1 is SGDLS, CDR2 YYNGEE, per germline. The CDR3 DNA reads TGTGCCAGCAGCGACAGTGGGTCCTACAATGAGCAGTTCTTC. Amino acid sequence: CASSDSGSYNEQFF.

This clone was seen a few times. The chain uses TRBV19 and TRBJ1-1; D possibly corresponds to TRBD1 (5 bases). The germline CDR1 and CDR2 sequences are LNHDA and SQIVND (reference sequence). V gave up 1 base and J gave up 7 bases, with 16 bases separating them. The CDR3 contains 15 residues. This CDR3 is CASSIGAGGGGEAFF. CDR3 sequence (DNA): TGTGCCAGTAGTATAGGGGCGGGGGGGGGAGGTGAAGCTTTCTTT.

Concerning this clone itself: Compared with germline, one end of the junction differs, possibly owing to a read error. The rearrangement uses TRBV9 and TRBJ2-6; D may be TRBD1 (5 bases). CDR1 is SGDLS, CDR2 YYNGEE, per germline. The CDR3 sequence is 15 residues long. The CDR3 nucleotides read TGTGCCAGCAGCGTTCAGGGCAGTGGGGCCAACGGCCTGACTTTC. It codes for CASSVQGSGANGLTF.

This chain links TRBV5-4 with TRBJ1-1; maybe TRBD1 (6 bases). The V end was cut by 0 bases, the J end by 5 bases, with 11 bases between. Germline assignment: CDR1 SGHNT and CDR2 YYREEE (reference sequence). This CDR3 is 14 amino acids long. CDR3 residues: CASSLVAGETEAFF. The CDR3, as DNA: TGTGCCAGCAGCTTGGTGGCAGGGGAAACTGAAGCTTTCTTT. Drawing the rest from reference TRBV5-4 and TRBJ1-1, the complete variable domain is ETGVTQSPTHLIKTRGQQVTLRCSSQSGHNTVSWYQQALGQGPQFIFQYYREEENGRGNFPPRFSGLQFPNYSSELNVNALELDDSALYLCASSLVAGETEAFFGQGTRLTVV.

CDR3 nucleotide sequence: TGTGCCAGCACTCCGTCTGAAAAACTGTTTTTT. Translated, it gives CASTPSEKLFF. V gene TRBV6-6 combines with J gene TRBJ1-4; D unclear. Between the trimmed V and J ends, which lost 7 bases and 7 bases, there was a span of 7 bases. This CDR3 contains 11 residues. Germline assignment: CDR1 MNHNY and CDR2 SVGAGI (reference sequence).

The chain couples TRBV9 to TRBJ2-1; weak D call: TRBD2 (6 bases). In germline, CDR1 is SGDLS, CDR2 YYNGEE. The CDR3 consists of 14 residues. V lost 2 bases to trimming and J lost 5 bases, with 11 bases between them. The CDR3 DNA reads TGTGCCAGCAGCGTCTTAGCGGTGAACAATGAGCAGTTCTTC. This codes for CASSVLAVNNEQFF.